This TCR beta chain was profiled in a study of T cell repertoires in ileal Crohn's disease. Study in general: Median disease duration was approximately 8 years; 35% to 45% smoked at surgery. About half received postoperative treatment, roughly twelve with thiopurines and around 18 anti-TNF. The study, taken as a whole, reports: Clonal expansions were more frequent in active smokers than non-smokers at surgery.

As regards this clone: Its specificity is not known.

Germline CDR1 is MNHNS and CDR2 is SASEGT. The CDR3 has 13 amino acids. Trimming took 3 bases from V and 4 from J; bases not matched to a gene: 1. Repertoires were generated with immunoSEQ multiplex PCR, while TCRdb's copy carries only in-frame clones and drops some. The sample includes roughly 31,000 clones, about four fifths of them seen just once. Eligibility required adulthood, ileal or ileocolonic Crohn's disease and indicated ileocolonic resection. What was sequenced was ileal tissue. This clonotype originated in an adult with Crohn's disease. The genes are TRBV6-1 and TRBJ2-3; 7 bases agree with TRBD1. CDR3 in DNA: TGTGCCAGCAGTGAGGACAGGCCAGATACGCAGTATTTT. It translates to CASSEDRPDTQYF.